Below are 32 T cell receptor beta chains sequenced from a single sample in a study of OX40 agonist ivuxolimab in advanced cancers. Libraries were prepared by immunoSEQ multiplex PCR; TCRdb keeps only in-frame clonotypes and omits some of them. Of 60,000 or so clones in the sample, 80% to 90% were seen once. The material was CD4+ or CD8+ T cells sorted from blood, obtained in a trial of the OX40 agonist ivuxolimab. These TCRs come from an adult with an advanced solid tumor such as melanoma, head and neck, liver or kidney cancer.

The CDR3 DNA is TGTGCCAGCAGCTTAAAGGTGAACACTGAAGCTTTCTTT. Amino acid sequence: CASSLKVNTEAFF. The chain couples TRBV7-9 to TRBJ1-1; no reliable D call. Trimming pared 2 bases from V and 0 bases from J, leaving 4 bases between. Germline-derived CDR1 and CDR2 are SEHNR and FQNEAQ (reference sequence). The length of the CDR3 is 13 residues.

The rearrangement uses TRBV6-4 and TRBJ2-7; D ambiguous. The germline CDR1 and CDR2 sequences are MRHNA and SNTAGT. CDR3 length equals 11 residues. Trimming removed 3 bases at V and 6 bases at J, with 6 bases between. The CDR3 nucleotides read TGTGCCAGCAGTGATTTTCCCGAGCAGTACTTC. The encoded protein is CASSDFPEQYF.

This chain's CDR3 is CASSLTGDPGNTIYF. The DNA for the CDR3 is TGCGCCAGCAGCTTAACAGGGGATCCTGGAAACACCATATATTTT. The rearrangement joins TRBV5-1 to TRBJ1-3; TRBD1 matches at 7 bases. CDR3 length equals 15 residues. Looked up from germline, CDR1 is SGHRS and CDR2 is YFSETQ. The V gene end was trimmed by 2 bases and the J gene end by 2 bases; junction bases not matched to a gene: 4. Variable domain in full (rest from reference TRBV5-1 and TRBJ1-3): KAGVTQTPRYLIKTRGQQVTLSCSPISGHRSVSWYQQTPGQGLQFLFEYFSETQRNKGNFPGRFSGRQFSNSRSEMNVSTLELGDSALYLCASSLTGDPGNTIYFGEGSWLTVV.

J is TRBJ2-3 and V is TRBV2; no reliable D call. The CDR3 totals 15 residues. Germline loops: CDR1 SNHLY, CDR2 FYNNEI. With 2 bases removed from V and 3 bases from J, the gap between germline ends came to 12 bases. The CDR3 sequence: CASSERLGSTDTQYF. In nucleotides, the CDR3 is TGTGCCAGCAGTGAACGGCTGGGTTCGACAGATACGCAGTATTTT.

This clone was seen once. The chain couples TRBV10-1 to TRBJ2-1; D call uncertain. CDR1 is WNHNN and CDR2 is SYGVQD in the germline V gene (reference sequence). The CDR3 contains 13 residues. V was trimmed by 0 bases and J by 10 bases, leaving 10 bases between them. CDR3 nucleotide sequence: TGCGCCAGCAGTGAGTCATTGAGTGGGGAGCAGTTCTTC. Translated: CASSESLSGEQFF.

This clone was recorded once. The chain has TRBV7-3 and TRBJ2-2, with D possibly TRBD2 on 5 matching bases. The V end lost 4 bases, the J end lost 4 bases, and 10 bases lay between the germline ends. Germline V gene lookup returns CDR1 SGHTA and CDR2 FQGTGA. This CDR3 is built from 14 residues. The CDR3 sequence: CASSSGVGTGELFF. The CDR3, as DNA: TGTGCCAGCAGCTCCGGGGTAGGCACCGGGGAGCTGTTTTTT.

This chain connects TRBV18 to TRBJ1-4, with D perhaps matching TRBD1 (6 bases). The CDR3 runs to 14 residues. Germline CDR1 KGHSH, CDR2 LQKENI. V lost 3 bases, J lost 7 bases, and 12 bases lay in between. Written as DNA, the CDR3 is TGTGCCAGCTCACCGCCAGGGGCGAGTGAAAAACTGTTTTTT. Its translation: CASSPPGASEKLFF.

The V call is TRBV6-5, the J call TRBJ2-7, with 10 positions matching TRBD2. The CDR3 has 15 amino acids. The V and J ends lost 7 bases and 2 bases, in that order; junction bases with no gene match: 8. Looked up from germline, CDR1 is MNHEY and CDR2 is SVGAGI. This chain's CDR3 is CASTSGGGGTYEQYF. CDR3 coding DNA: TGTGCCAGCACTAGCGGGGGAGGGGGGACCTACGAGCAGTACTTC.

The rearrangement uses TRBV11-2 and TRBJ2-7; 7 positions agree with TRBD1. This CDR3 spans 14 amino acids. The ends lost 7 bases at V and 4 bases at J; junction bases unmatched: 10. CDR1 is SGHAT, CDR2 FQNNGV, per germline. The DNA of the CDR3 is TGTGCCAGCAACCCGACAGGGAAGCGATACGAGCAGTACTTC. It yields the protein CASNPTGKRYEQYF. The full variable domain, with the rest looked up from reference TRBV11-2 and TRBJ2-7, is EAGVAQSPRYKIIEKRQSVAFWCNPISGHATLYWYQQILGQGPKLLIQFQNNGVVDDSQLPKDRFSAERLKGVDSTLKIQPAKLEDSAVYLCASNPTGKRYEQYFGPGTRLTVT.

The chain employs TRBV7-2 and TRBJ1-1, with D possibly TRBD1 on 5 matching bases. Trimming took 2 bases from V and 1 from J, leaving 8 bases between them. Per the germline V gene, CDR1 is SGHTA and CDR2 is FQGNSA. CDR3 length: 14 residues. The CDR3 bases are TGTGCCAGCAGCTTACTCGGGGGGAACACTGAAGCTTTCTTT. Translated, it gives CASSLLGGNTEAFF.

The V gene is TRBV6-6, the J gene TRBJ2-7, with D hard to call. This CDR3 has 15 amino acids. Trimming took off 7 bases at V and 4 bases at J, with 20 bases between the two ends. Germline CDR1 reads MNHNY; CDR2 reads SVGAGI (reference sequence). In nucleotides, the CDR3 is TGTGCCAGCATCGACCCCACAGTTAACTCTTACGAGCAGTACTTC. It codes for CASIDPTVNSYEQYF.

The V and J genes are TRBV7-9 and TRBJ2-2; TRBD2 agrees at 13 bases. This CDR3 has 17 amino acids. The V gene's germline CDR1 is SEHNR and CDR2 FQNEAQ (reference sequence). The ends lost 5 bases at V and 1 base at J; junction bases unmatched: 4. The CDR3 loop is CASSPRLAGGNTGELFF. CDR3 nucleotides: TGTGCCAGCAGCCCGCGACTAGCGGGAGGGAACACCGGGGAGCTGTTTTTT.

This CDR3 reads CASSLGVAGLRAQHF. The CDR3 DNA is TGTGCCAGCAGCTTAGGCGTGGCAGGGTTGAGGGCCCAGCATTTT. This chain joins TRBV11-3 and TRBJ1-5, with D maybe TRBD1 (5 bases). The V gene lost 1 base and the J gene lost 11 bases, with 18 bases spanning the gap. Germline loops: CDR1 SGHNT, CDR2 YENEEA. This CDR3 is built from 15 residues.

The V and J genes are TRBV4-1 and TRBJ1-1; 8 bases match TRBD1. The CDR3 length is 16 residues. The ends lost 4 bases at V and 1 base at J; junction bases unmatched: 8. Looked up from germline, CDR1 is MGHRA and CDR2 is YSYEKL. The CDR3 is CASSPVSGGGNTEAFF. DNA for the CDR3: TGCGCCAGCAGCCCTGTATCAGGGGGCGGGAACACTGAAGCTTTCTTT.

This chain connects TRBV18 to TRBJ2-7, with D perhaps being TRBD1 or TRBD2 (5 bases each). Trimming cost V 6 bases and J 4 bases, with 10 bases left between them. Per germline, CDR1 KGHSH and CDR2 LQKENI. The CDR3 runs 12 residues. DNA for the CDR3: TGTGCCAGCTCTCTTGAGGGGTACGAGCAGTACTTC. Amino acid sequence: CASSLEGYEQYF.

The gene calls are TRBV5-1 and TRBJ2-7; TRBD2 matches at 12 bases. Germline V gives CDR1 SGHRS, CDR2 YFSETQ. The CDR3 length is 14 residues. V lost 7 bases and J lost 6; bases outside the gene matches: 8. CDR3 bases: TGCGCCAGCGGACCTAGCGGGGGGGCGGTCGAGCAGTACTTC. Protein: CASGPSGGAVEQYF.

This chain joins TRBV19 and TRBJ2-1, with 10 bases matching TRBD2. V was clipped by 4 bases and J by 9 bases; unmatched bases: 15. The CDR3 covers 17 residues. Germline CDR1 and CDR2: LNHDA and SQIVND (reference sequence). CDR3: CASSTPLLAGVVREQFF. CDR3 in DNA: TGTGCCAGTAGTACCCCACTCCTAGCGGGAGTTGTTCGTGAGCAGTTCTTC.

This chain links TRBV10-1 with TRBJ2-7; a possible D gene is TRBD1 (6 bases). The CDR3 extends over 13 amino acids. Trimming cost V 9 bases and J 2 bases, with 14 bases left between them. CDR1 is WNHNN, CDR2 SYGVQD, per germline (reference sequence). The CDR3 region has the DNA TGCGCCAGTCGAGGGGGTAGCCCCTACGAGCAGTACTTC. It is translated as CASRGGSPYEQYF.

The chain combines TRBV7-3 with TRBJ2-1; tentatively, D is TRBD2 (6 bases). In germline, CDR1 is SGHTA, CDR2 FQGTGA. This CDR3 has 13 amino acids. V lost 2 bases and J lost 9, with 11 bases in between. The CDR3 DNA follows: TGTGCCAGCAGCTTAGGCGGGAAGGGTGAGCAGTTCTTC. This codes for CASSLGGKGEQFF.

This chain links TRBV19 with TRBJ1-3; no clear D gene. Looked up from germline, CDR1 is LNHDA and CDR2 is SQIVND (reference sequence). V lost 5 bases and J 1 base, leaving 9 bases between the germline ends. This CDR3 region has 14 residues. This chain's CDR3 is CASSSGLSGNTIYF. CDR3 DNA sequence: TGTGCCAGTAGTTCCGGGCTTTCTGGAAACACCATATATTTT.

The chain uses TRBV30 and TRBJ2-3, with no clear D. The V end lost 3 bases, the J end lost 0 bases, and 7 bases lay between the germline ends. Germline V gives CDR1 GTSNPN, CDR2 SVGIG (reference sequence). CDR3 length: 13 residues. This CDR3 reads CAWRWGSTDTQYF. DNA of the CDR3: TGTGCCTGGAGATGGGGAAGCACAGATACGCAGTATTTT.

This chain connects TRBV9 to TRBJ2-7; TRBD2 agrees at 7 bases. The CDR3 spans 15 residues. From germline, CDR1 is SGDLS and CDR2 YYNGEE. V lost 0 bases to trimming and J lost 3 bases; unmatched junction nucleotides: 6. CDR3 residues: CASSVASGEGYEQYF. CDR3 DNA: TGTGCCAGCAGCGTAGCAAGCGGGGAGGGCTACGAGCAGTACTTC.

The chain carries TRBV25-1 and TRBJ1-2; 7 nucleotides align to TRBD1. The CDR3 extends over 15 amino acids. Trimming took 6 bases from V and 6 from J; bases not matched to a gene: 13. The V gene's germline CDR1 is MGHDK and CDR2 SYGVNS. For the CDR3, the DNA is TGTGCCAGCAGGGAAACAGGGGATGAAAGGGATGGCTACACCTTC. It yields the protein CASRETGDERDGYTF.

This chain links TRBV5-1 with TRBJ2-2, with no clear D. The CDR3 loop spans 13 amino acids. The germline V and J ends were trimmed by 3 bases and 6 bases, with 9 bases remaining between them. CDR1 is SGHRS and CDR2 is YFSETQ in the germline V gene. CDR3 residues: CASSSRSSGELFF. The CDR3 nucleotides are TGCGCCAGCAGCTCCCGTAGTTCCGGGGAGCTGTTTTTT.

This chain's CDR3 is CSVARGKIAGELFF. The CDR3 DNA sequence: TGCAGCGTTGCTCGGGGAAAAATTGCCGGGGAGCTGTTTTTT. The rearrangement links TRBV29-1 to TRBJ2-2; D is possibly TRBD2 (5 bases). Trimming shortened V by 4 bases and J by 6 bases, and 15 bases separated the two germline ends. The CDR3 length is 14 residues. The germline gives CDR1 SQVTM, CDR2 ANQGSEA.

Only one count was recorded for this clone. The V gene is TRBV15, the J gene TRBJ2-1; 8 bases agree with TRBD2. The germline V gene has CDR1 LNHNV and CDR2 YYDKDF (reference sequence). The ends lost 2 bases at V and 4 bases at J; junction bases unmatched: 4. The CDR3 contains 15 residues. The CDR3 reads CATSRLLAGYNEQFF. The CDR3 DNA reads TGTGCCACCAGCAGATTATTAGCGGGGTACAATGAGCAGTTCTTC.

V is TRBV5-6 and J is TRBJ2-7, with D tentatively TRBD1 or TRBD2 (5 bases each). V was trimmed by 2 bases and J by 2 bases, leaving 17 bases between them. This CDR3 is 16 amino acids long. From germline, CDR1 is SGHDT and CDR2 YYEEEE. CDR3 sequence: CASSFPTDQGAYEQYF. CDR3 coding DNA: TGTGCCAGCAGCTTTCCCACAGACCAGGGAGCCTACGAGCAGTACTTC.

The chain joins TRBV5-5 to TRBJ1-4; the D gene is possibly TRBD1 (6 bases). Trimming removed 0 bases from V and 2 bases from J, with 8 bases in between. The germline V gene has CDR1 SGHKS and CDR2 YYEKEE (reference sequence). This CDR3 is built from 15 residues. CDR3 region: CASSLATGTNEKLFF. The DNA for the CDR3 is TGTGCCAGCAGCTTGGCCACAGGGACTAATGAAAAACTGTTTTTT.

The chain links TRBV7-2 to TRBJ2-1; D is unresolved. The CDR3 is 15 residues long. The V end lost 3 bases, the J end lost 0 bases, and 9 bases lay between the germline ends. Germline assignment: CDR1 SGHTA and CDR2 FQGNSA. As DNA, the CDR3 is TGTGCCAGCAGCTTCGGGCCGCCCTCCTACAATGAGCAGTTCTTC. It encodes CASSFGPPSYNEQFF.

This clone was picked up a small number of times. The rearrangement uses TRBV6-1 and TRBJ1-1; D ambiguous. Between the trimmed V and J ends, which lost 7 bases and 4 bases, there was a span of 7 bases. CDR3 length: 11 residues. CDR1 is MNHNS and CDR2 is SASEGT in the germline V gene. CDR3 region: CASMWGTEAFF. The CDR3 nucleotides read TGTGCCAGCATGTGGGGCACTGAAGCTTTCTTT.

This clone was observed once. This chain uses TRBV7-3 with TRBJ2-3; no clear D. Per germline, CDR1 SGHTA and CDR2 FQGTGA. The CDR3 spans 13 residues. Trimming shortened V by 2 bases and J by 9 bases, and 12 bases separated the two germline ends. The CDR3 loop is CASSLGSSATQYF. The CDR3 DNA is TGTGCCAGCAGCTTAGGTTCGTCGGCCACGCAGTATTTT.

The chain combines TRBV5-6 with TRBJ1-5, with D possibly TRBD1 on 5 matching bases. Trimming left V 5 bases short and J 3 bases short, with 15 bases between. Germline V CDR1 and CDR2: SGHDT, YYEEEE. The CDR3 is made up of 15 amino acids. The CDR3 region is CASSFQGFPNQPQHF. The CDR3 DNA follows: TGTGCCAGCAGTTTTCAGGGATTCCCCAATCAGCCCCAGCATTTT.